The rows below give T cell receptor beta chains drawn from one sample of a study of identical twins. Using its own MiXCR run on the 5' RACE reads, TCRdb lists one record per CDR3 protein. The sample records about 150,000 distinct CDR3 sequences, roughly 3.2% being singletons. Sequencing was performed on memory T cells sorted from blood. The origin of the receptors is a man between 18 and 29 years old in good health. The CDR3 runs from the conserved cysteine through the conserved F or W. D genes are given only for firm matches. Clone sizes are given selectively: once, few, many, or a class where the clone is expanded.

v_gene	j_gene	abundance	d_gene	CDR3nt	CDR3aa
TRBV28	TRBJ1-5	many	NA	TGTGCCAGCAGCGGCAATCAGCCCCAGCATTTT	CASSGNQPQHF
TRBV20-1	TRBJ2-4	many	TRBD2	TGCAGTGCTACCGGGACTAGCGGGAGACTGAGAAACATTCAGTACTTC	CSATGTSGRLRNIQYF
TRBV7-2	TRBJ2-2	many	TRBD1	TGTGCCAGCACCCAACGGCCGCAGGGGGCTATCAGCGGGGAGCTGTTTTTT	CASTQRPQGAISGELFF
TRBV12-3/TRBV12-4	TRBJ2-1	many	TRBD1	TGTGCCAGCAGTTTACCACAGGGGGCCAATGAGCAGTTCTTC	CASSLPQGANEQFF
TRBV5-1	TRBJ1-2	many	TRBD1	TGCGCCAGCAGCTCCGACGGAGACAGGGGGCCTGGCTACACCTTC	CASSSDGDRGPGYTF
TRBV12-3/TRBV12-4	TRBJ1-1	many	TRBD1	TGTGCCAGCAGTTTAAAGGGACAGGCCACTGAAGCTTTCTTT	CASSLKGQATEAFF
TRBV20-1	TRBJ2-3	many	TRBD2	TGCAGTGCGAGGACTAGCGGGAGAGCCCCAGATACGCAGTATTTT	CSARTSGRAPDTQYF
TRBV29-1	TRBJ2-7	many	TRBD2	TGCAGCGTTGTGGGACTAGCGGGAACCTACGAGCAGTACTTC	CSVVGLAGTYEQYF
TRBV30	TRBJ2-7	many	NA	TGTGCCTGGAGTGGGGCCTACGAGCAGTACTTC	CAWSGAYEQYF
TRBV10-3	TRBJ1-1	NA	NA	TGTGCCATCAGTGGAGGCTCTGAAGCTTTCTTT	CAISGGSEAFF
TRBV5-4	TRBJ2-1	few	TRBD1	TGTGCCAGCAGCTTGTTCACAGGGGGAGACAATGAGCAGTTCTTC	CASSLFTGGDNEQFF
TRBV4-1	TRBJ2-3	many	NA	TGCGCCAGCAGCCATGGGGGCACAGATACGCAGTATTTT	CASSHGGTDTQYF
TRBV9	TRBJ2-3	many	NA	TGTGCCAGCAGCGTAGGGATAACTAGCACAGATACGCAGTATTTT	CASSVGITSTDTQYF
TRBV29-1	TRBJ1-1	many	NA	TGCAGCGTTGAAGCACAGTATGAAGCTTTCTTT	CSVEAQYEAFF
TRBV5-8	TRBJ1-5	few	NA	TGTGCCAGCAGCCCGGCCGGCCATAGCAATCAGCCCCAGCATTTT	CASSPAGHSNQPQHF
TRBV11-2	TRBJ2-2	NA	NA	TGTGCCAGCAGCTCCGGGAGAACCGGGGAGCTGTTTTTT	CASSSGRTGELFF
TRBV5-8	TRBJ2-6	many	NA	TGTGCCAGCAGCCTCACGGGGGCTGGGGCCAACGTCCTGACTTTC	CASSLTGAGANVLTF
TRBV5-1	TRBJ2-3	many	NA	TGCGCCAGCAGCTTGTTGGTCGGGGGCGGAGATACGCAGTATTTT	CASSLLVGGGDTQYF
TRBV20-1	TRBJ2-7	NA	NA	TGCAGTGCTAGAGTCGGAGCCTACGAGCAGTACTTC	CSARVGAYEQYF
TRBV11-2	TRBJ2-7	many	NA	TGTGCCAGCAGCTTCGAACGATCCTACGAGCAGTACTTC	CASSFERSYEQYF